The clone carrying this T cell receptor (beta chain) was counted a few times. TCRdb itself ran the 5' RACE reads through MiXCR, one entry per CDR3 protein. This sample has approximately 410,000 distinct CDR3 sequences, with less than 25% found just once. The CDR3 runs to 17 residues. Trimming cost V 2 bases and J 3 bases; bases outside gene matches: 12. Germline V lookup: CDR1 MDHEN, CDR2 SYDVKM. The sample is drawn from a study of T-cell memory formation after mild COVID-19. The receptor's source is an adult woman who had mild COVID-19 (a few samples of this study predate the infection). Cell type and time point are not known. This chain links TRBV28 with TRBJ2-7; 8 bases align to TRBD2. Input material: PBMCs or a T cell subset sorted from them (not recorded which). The CDR3 region has the DNA TGTGCCAGCAGTTTACTGACCAGCGGGAGTGGCCTCTACGAGCAGTACTTC. It is translated as CASSLLTSGSGLYEQYF.